What follows describes a single TCR beta chain. Its target is unknown. This entry belongs to a study of regulatory dendritic cells for organ transplantation. Study-wide findings and caveats: Memory CD8+ T cells were the most oligoclonal; naive cells were highly diverse. Regulatory dendritic cells appeared to expand memory CD8+ clones less than mature ones.

CFSE-labeled sorted T cells met regulatory or mature dendritic cells for 4 to 6 days. Naive CD45RA+ and memory CD45RO+ CD4+ or CD8+ T cells were FACS-sorted. Profiled with immunoSEQ multiplex PCR; TCRdb holds only in-frame clones, not every one. Found here are roughly 20,000 clones, less than 80% of them singletons; the top ten hold 2.5% to 3.5%. V was shortened by 6 bases and J by 7 bases, with 22 bases between the two germline ends. This CDR3 is 16 amino acids long. Germline assignment: CDR1 SNHLY and CDR2 FYNNEI. The source material was memory CD4+ T cells from blood cultured with regulatory dendritic cells. The subset was: CD45RO+ memory T cells. The receptor comes from a human donor in good health. The chain recombines TRBV2 with TRBJ1-5; TRBD1 is a possible D gene (5 bases). CDR3 nucleotide sequence: TGTGCCAGCAGGGACCGGGACGGGGAGTTCGGGCAGCCCCAGCATTTT. This codes for CASRDRDGEFGQPQHF.